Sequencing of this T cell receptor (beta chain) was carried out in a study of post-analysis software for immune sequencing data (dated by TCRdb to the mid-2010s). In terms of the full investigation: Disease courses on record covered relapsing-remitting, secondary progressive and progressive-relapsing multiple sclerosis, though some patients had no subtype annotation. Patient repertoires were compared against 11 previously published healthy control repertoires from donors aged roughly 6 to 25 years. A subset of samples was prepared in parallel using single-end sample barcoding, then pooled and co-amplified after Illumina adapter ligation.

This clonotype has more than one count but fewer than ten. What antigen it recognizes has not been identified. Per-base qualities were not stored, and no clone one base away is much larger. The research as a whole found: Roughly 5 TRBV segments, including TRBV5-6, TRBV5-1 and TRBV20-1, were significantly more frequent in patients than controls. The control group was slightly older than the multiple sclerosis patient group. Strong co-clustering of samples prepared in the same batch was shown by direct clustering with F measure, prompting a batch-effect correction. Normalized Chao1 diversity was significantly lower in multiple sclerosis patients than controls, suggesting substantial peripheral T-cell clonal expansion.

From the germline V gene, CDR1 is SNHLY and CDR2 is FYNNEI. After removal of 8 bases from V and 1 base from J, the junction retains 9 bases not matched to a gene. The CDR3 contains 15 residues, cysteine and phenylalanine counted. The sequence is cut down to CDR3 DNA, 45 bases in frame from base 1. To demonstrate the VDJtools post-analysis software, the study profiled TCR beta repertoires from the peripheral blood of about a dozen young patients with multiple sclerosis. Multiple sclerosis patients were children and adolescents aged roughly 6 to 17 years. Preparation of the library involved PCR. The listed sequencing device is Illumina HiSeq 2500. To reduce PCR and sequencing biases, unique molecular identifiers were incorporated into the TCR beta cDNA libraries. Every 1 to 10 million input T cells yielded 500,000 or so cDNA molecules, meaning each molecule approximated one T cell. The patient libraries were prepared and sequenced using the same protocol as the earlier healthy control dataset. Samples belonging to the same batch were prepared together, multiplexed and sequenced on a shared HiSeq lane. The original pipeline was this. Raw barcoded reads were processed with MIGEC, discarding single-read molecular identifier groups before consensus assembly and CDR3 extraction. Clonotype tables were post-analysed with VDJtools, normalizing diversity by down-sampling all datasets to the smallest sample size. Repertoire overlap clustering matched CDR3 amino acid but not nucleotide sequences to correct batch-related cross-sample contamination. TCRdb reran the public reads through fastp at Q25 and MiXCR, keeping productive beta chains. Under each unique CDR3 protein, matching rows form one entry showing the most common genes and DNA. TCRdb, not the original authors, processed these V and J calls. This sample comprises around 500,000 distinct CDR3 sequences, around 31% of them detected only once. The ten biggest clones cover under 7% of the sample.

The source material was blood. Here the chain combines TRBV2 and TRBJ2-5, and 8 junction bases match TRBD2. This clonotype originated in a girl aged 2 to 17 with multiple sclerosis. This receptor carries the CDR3 CASGATSGVQETQYF. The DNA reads TGTGCCAGCGGGGCCACTAGCGGCGTCCAAGAGACCCAGTACTTC.